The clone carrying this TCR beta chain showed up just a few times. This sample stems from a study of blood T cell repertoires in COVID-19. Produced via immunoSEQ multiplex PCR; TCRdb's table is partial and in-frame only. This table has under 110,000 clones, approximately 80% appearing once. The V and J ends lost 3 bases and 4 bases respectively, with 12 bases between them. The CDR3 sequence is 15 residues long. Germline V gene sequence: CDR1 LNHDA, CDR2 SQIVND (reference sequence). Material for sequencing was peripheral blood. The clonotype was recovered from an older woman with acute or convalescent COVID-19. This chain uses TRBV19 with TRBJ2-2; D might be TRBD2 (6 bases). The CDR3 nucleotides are TGTGCCAGTAGTATTGCCGCTAGCGTCACCGGGGAGCTGTTTTTT. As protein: CASSIAASVTGELFF.